The 32 T cell receptor beta chains below were found in one sample sequenced in a study of T-cell memory formation after mild COVID-19. A single record per CDR3 protein comes from TCRdb applying MiXCR to the 5' RACE reads. The table shows roughly 120,000 distinct CDR3 sequences, with about 16% occurring only once. Source material: PBMCs or a T cell subset sorted from them (not recorded which). The receptors stem from an adult woman who had mild COVID-19 (a few samples of this study predate the infection). Cell type and time point are not known.

This clonotype appeared a few times. The CDR3 bases are TGTGCCAGCCGACAGGGGGGGACCGGGGAGCTGTTTTTT. Translating gives CASRQGGTGELFF. This chain uses TRBV5-6 with TRBJ2-2; 9 positions agree with TRBD1. With V trimmed by 7 bases and J by 5 bases, 3 bases remained unmatched. CDR1 and CDR2 (germline): SGHDT, YYEEEE. The CDR3 length is 13 residues.

The V call is TRBV1, the J call TRBJ1-4; the table assigns TRBD1, which was not confirmed against the DNA. TRBV1 is listed as a pseudogene. This CDR3 is built from 19 residues. The CDR3 here is CTSSPLRPLVTGSNEKLFF. As DNA, the CDR3 is TGCACCAGCAGCCCACTACGCCCTCTCGTGACAGGGTCTAATGAAAAACTGTTTTTT.

In its sample, this clonotype was seen a few times. V gene TRBV6-2 or TRBV6-3 combines with J gene TRBJ1-1; D is uncertain. The CDR3 sequence is 13 residues long. The germline CDR1 and CDR2 sequences are MNHEY and SVGEGT. The ends were cut back, 0 bases at V and 5 bases at J, with 7 bases in the middle. The DNA of the CDR3 is TGTGCCAGCAGTTACTCTGAAGGGACTGAAGCTTTCTTT. It translates to CASSYSEGTEAFF.

V usage is TRBV3-1 and J usage is TRBJ2-7; tentative D call: TRBD2 (5 bases). This CDR3 spans 15 amino acids. Germline V gene sequence: CDR1 LGHDT, CDR2 YNNKEL (reference sequence). Trimming removed 1 base at V and 0 bases at J, with 10 bases between. The CDR3 is CASSQVGSGSYEQYF. The CDR3 nucleotides are TGTGCCAGCAGCCAAGTGGGCAGCGGCTCCTACGAGCAGTACTTC.

This clonotype was detected only a few times. This chain links TRBV19 with TRBJ1-5, with D tentatively TRBD1 (5 bases). The CDR3 length is 15 residues. Per germline, CDR1 LNHDA and CDR2 SQIVND (reference sequence). The V end was cut by 1 base, the J end by 4 bases, with 11 bases between. DNA of the CDR3: TGTGCCAGTAGTATAGCTTGGACAACTAATCAGCCCCAGCATTTT. Translation: CASSIAWTTNQPQHF.

This clonotype was seen a few times. The chain joins TRBV5-1 to TRBJ2-7, with 7 bases that match TRBD1. This CDR3 has 15 residues. The junction had 10 bases not matched to a gene; V was cut back by 4 bases and J by 3 bases. Germline-derived CDR1 and CDR2 are SGHRS and YFSETQ. The CDR3 sequence is CASSALQGPGYEQYF. In nucleotides, the CDR3 is TGCGCCAGCAGCGCGTTACAGGGGCCAGGCTACGAGCAGTACTTC.

In its sample, this clonotype was seen a few times. The chain combines TRBV24-1 with TRBJ1-2, with no clear D. CDR3 length: 14 amino acids. Germline V gene sequence: CDR1 KGHDR, CDR2 SFDVKD. Deletions cut 2 bases from V and 4 bases from J, with 10 bases between. Here the CDR3 reads CATSDYQQGYGYTF. As DNA, the CDR3 is TGTGCCACCAGTGATTACCAACAAGGCTATGGCTACACCTTC.

The chain uses TRBV6-2 or TRBV6-3 and TRBJ2-2; TRBD2 matches at 13 bases. V lost 8 bases to trimming and J lost 0 bases; unmatched junction nucleotides: 6. The CDR3 runs to 17 residues. In germline, CDR1 is MNHEY, CDR2 SVGEGT. The DNA for the CDR3 is TGTGCCAGCCCCACTGGGACTAGCGGGACGAACACCGGGGAGCTGTTTTTT. Translated: CASPTGTSGTNTGELFF.

This clonotype has only a few counts. The CDR3 sequence: CASSFLGSSNEQFF. Written as DNA, the CDR3 is TGCGCCAGCAGCTTCCTAGGATCAAGCAATGAGCAGTTCTTC. The chain links TRBV5-1 to TRBJ2-1; the D is unclear. The V end lost 2 bases, the J end lost 6 bases, and 12 bases lay between the germline ends. Germline CDR1 SGHRS, CDR2 YFSETQ. The CDR3 is 14 residues long. The variable domain in full, with the rest retrieved from reference TRBV5-1 and TRBJ2-1, is KAGVTQTPRYLIKTRGQQVTLSCSPISGHRSVSWYQQTPGQGLQFLFEYFSETQRNKGNFPGRFSGRQFSNSRSEMNVSTLELGDSALYLCASSFLGSSNEQFFGPGTRLTVL.

In regard to this clonotype: Its ends do not fully match the called genes, so a read error is possible. The rearrangement links TRBV20-1 to TRBJ2-5; maybe TRBD2 (5 bases). Per the germline V gene, CDR1 is DFQATT and CDR2 is SNEGSKA (reference sequence). This CDR3 contains 8 residues. CDR3 sequence: CSARDFHF. The CDR3 DNA is TGCAGTGCTAGGGACTTTCACTTC.

This clonotype was seen a handful of times. The chain carries TRBV7-9 and TRBJ2-7; no reliable D call. Trimming shortened V by 5 bases and J by 2 bases, and 13 bases separated the two germline ends. The CDR3 is 14 residues long. From germline, CDR1 is SEHNR and CDR2 FQNEAQ (reference sequence). This chain's CDR3 is CASSQSSHAYEQYF. CDR3 bases: TGTGCCAGCAGCCAATCGAGTCATGCCTACGAGCAGTACTTC.

A single count supports this clonotype. The chain joins TRBV19 to TRBJ2-3; 8 bases map to TRBD1. In germline, CDR1 is LNHDA, CDR2 SQIVND (reference sequence). V dropped 7 bases and J dropped 4; count of bases not matched to a gene: 7. The CDR3 runs to 14 residues. In DNA form, the CDR3 reads TGTGCCAGTAAACCGGGACAGGAGTCAGATACGCAGTATTTT. Protein sequence: CASKPGQESDTQYF. The complete variable domain, with remaining parts taken from reference TRBV19 and TRBJ2-3, reads DGGITQSPKYLFRKEGQNVTLSCEQNLNHDAMYWYRQDPGQGLRLIYYSQIVNDFQKGDIAEGYSVSREKKESFPLTVTSAQKNPTAFYLCASKPGQESDTQYFGPGTRLTVL.

This clonotype has a count of ten or more. The rearrangement links TRBV3-1 to TRBJ2-2, with TRBD2 matching over 10 bases. CDR1 and CDR2 (germline): LGHDT, YNNKEL (reference sequence). The CDR3 runs to 16 residues. V gave up 1 base and J gave up 4 bases; unmatched junction bases: 3. The CDR3 DNA reads as TGTGCCAGCAGCCAAGGACTAGCGGGCGCCACCGGGGAGCTGTTTTTT. Residues: CASSQGLAGATGELFF.

This clonotype was counted a few times. The rearrangement joins TRBV7-3 to TRBJ2-5; 10 bases line up with TRBD2. There are 15 residues in the CDR3. Germline V CDR1 and CDR2: SGHTA, FQGTGA. The junction had 8 bases not matched to a gene; V was cut back by 5 bases and J by 5 bases. The CDR3 sequence: CASSKLAGPRETQYF. In DNA form, the CDR3 reads TGTGCCAGCAGCAAACTAGCGGGGCCGCGGGAGACCCAGTACTTC.

The table lists this clonotype with a few counts. No conserved phenylalanine or tryptophan is present at the end of the CDR3, so a read error is the likely explanation. No DNA is shown, since the ends of the CDR3 on it are uncertain; the CDR3 is the one TCRdb lists. The chain joins TRBV4-1 to TRBJ2-1; the D call of TRBD2 is as the table states it, not checked on the DNA. From germline, CDR1 is MGHRA and CDR2 YSYEKL. Termini included, the CDR3 measures 15 amino acids. CDR3: CASSQDLASGKIGPL.

This clonotype has only a few counts. The chain recombines TRBV4-1 with TRBJ2-3; D not resolved. Deletions cut 1 base from V and 2 bases from J, with 13 bases between. This CDR3 comprises 16 residues. Per germline, CDR1 MGHRA and CDR2 YSYEKL. The CDR3: CASSQGPAGPTDTQYF. For the CDR3, the DNA is TGCGCCAGCAGCCAAGGGCCCGCCGGGCCCACAGATACGCAGTATTTT.

The sample holds many counts of this clonotype. The chain uses TRBV20-1 and TRBJ1-1, with D possibly matching TRBD1 (6 bases). This CDR3 is built from 16 residues. V lost 3 bases, J lost 1 base, and 18 bases lay in between. CDR1 DFQATT and CDR2 SNEGSKA come from the germline V gene (reference sequence). CDR3 sequence: CSARGDTKIKNTEAFF. The CDR3 DNA reads TGCAGTGCTAGGGGGGACACAAAGATAAAGAACACTGAAGCTTTCTTT.

This clonotype was counted only a few times. The CDR3 DNA sequence: TGTGCTACGACTAGCGGATTCTACAATGAGCAGTTCTTC. Protein sequence: CATTSGFYNEQFF. The chain recombines TRBV12-5 with TRBJ2-1; 9 nucleotides agree with TRBD2. The trim removed 10 bases at V and 3 bases at J, leaving 4 bases unmatched. CDR3 length equals 13 residues. Germline V gives CDR1 LGHNT, CDR2 FRNRAP. Looking up the rest from reference TRBV12-5 and TRBJ2-1 gives the full variable domain: DARVTQTPRHKVTEMGQEVTMRCQPILGHNTVFWYRQTMMQGLELLAYFRNRAPLDDSGMPKDRFSAEMPDATLATLKIQPSEPRDSAVYFCATTSGFYNEQFFGPGTRLTVL.

The chain joins TRBV24-1 to TRBJ1-2; tentative D call: TRBD1 (5 bases). Germline V lookup: CDR1 KGHDR, CDR2 SFDVKD. The CDR3 is 12 residues long. The ends were cut back, 2 bases at V and 8 bases at J, with 8 bases in the middle. The CDR3 DNA reads TGTGCCACCAGTGATTCAGGGTTAGGCTACACCTTC. Encoded protein: CATSDSGLGYTF.

This clonotype appeared a few times. The J gene is TRBJ1-2, the V gene TRBV29-1, with D unclear. V was clipped by 2 bases and J by 8 bases, with 9 bases between them. Germline values: CDR1 SQVTM, CDR2 ANQGSEA. This CDR3 region has 11 residues. The CDR3 nucleotides read TGCAGCGTTGAATACAGAAGCGGCTACACCTTC. It is translated as CSVEYRSGYTF.

The chain employs TRBV7-2 and TRBJ2-3; 9 bases agree with TRBD2. From germline, CDR1 is SGHTA and CDR2 FQGNSA. The CDR3 sequence is 16 residues long. The V segment lost 0 bases and the J segment 7 bases; nucleotides outside the gene matches: 8. In DNA form, the CDR3 reads TGTGCCAGCAGCTTAGCGCCGACTAGCGGTGCACATACGCAGTATTTT. Translated, it gives CASSLAPTSGAHTQYF.

This clonotype has more than one count but fewer than ten. The J gene is TRBJ2-5, the V gene TRBV5-4; D assignment may be TRBD1 or TRBD2 (5 bases each). Germline CDR1 SGHNT, CDR2 YYREEE (reference sequence). The CDR3 length is 13 residues. Deletions cut 5 bases from V and 4 bases from J, with 12 bases between. In DNA form, the CDR3 reads TGTGCCAGCAGTCCGTTGGGGGTAGAGACCCAGTACTTC. Protein: CASSPLGVETQYF.

V and J are TRBV6-5 and TRBJ2-7; 14 bases fit TRBD2. CDR1 and CDR2 from the germline V gene are MNHEY and SVGAGI. CDR3 length: 14 amino acids. The J segment lost 5 bases and the V segment lost 5 bases, leaving 2 bases of the junction unmatched. CDR3 residues: CASSGLAGGNEQYF. The CDR3 DNA sequence: TGTGCCAGCAGTGGACTAGCGGGAGGCAACGAGCAGTACTTC.

This clonotype was counted many times. V usage is TRBV3-1 and J usage is TRBJ2-7; tentatively, D is TRBD1 (5 bases). Germline V gene sequence: CDR1 LGHDT, CDR2 YNNKEL (reference sequence). The CDR3 runs 15 residues. V was clipped by 7 bases and J by 6 bases, with 22 bases between them. Here the CDR3 reads CASNARGQGRREQYF. The CDR3 DNA is TGTGCCAGCAACGCACGAGGTCAGGGTCGGCGCGAGCAGTACTTC.

This chain joins TRBV29-1 and TRBJ2-7; the D gene is possibly TRBD2 (6 bases). The V end was cut by 6 bases, the J end by 6 bases, with 9 bases between. Per germline, CDR1 SQVTM and CDR2 ANQGSEA. This CDR3 spans 10 amino acids. The CDR3 nucleotides are TGCAGCGTCCGGGACTGCGAGCAGTACTTC. This encodes CSVRDCEQYF.

This clonotype appeared a few times. J is TRBJ2-3 and V is TRBV25-1; D is uncertain. Per the germline V gene, CDR1 is MGHDK and CDR2 is SYGVNS. V was trimmed by 3 bases and J by 3 bases, leaving 10 bases between them. This CDR3 contains 14 residues. The CDR3: CASSDPEPTDTQYF. CDR3 in DNA: TGTGCCAGCAGTGACCCTGAGCCTACAGATACGCAGTATTTT.

A few counts support this clonotype. The gene calls are TRBV7-9 and TRBJ2-1, with D perhaps TRBD2 (5 bases). Deletions cut 0 bases from V and 4 bases from J, with 13 bases between. Per germline, CDR1 SEHNR and CDR2 FQNEAQ (reference sequence). The CDR3 contains 16 residues. CDR3 sequence: CASSLAFGVMYNEQFF. The CDR3 nucleotides are TGTGCCAGCAGCTTAGCCTTCGGGGTAATGTACAATGAGCAGTTCTTC.

This chain connects TRBV25-1 to TRBJ2-3; TRBD2 matches at 9 bases. The CDR3 runs 18 residues. CDR1 is MGHDK, CDR2 SYGVNS, per germline. The V segment lost 0 bases and the J segment 0 bases; nucleotides outside the gene matches: 7. This CDR3 is CASSEYKSSGASTDTQYF. The CDR3 DNA reads TGTGCCAGCAGTGAATATAAGTCTAGCGGGGCAAGCACAGATACGCAGTATTTT.

This clonotype has just a few counts. The rearrangement joins TRBV5-6 to TRBJ1-2; possibly TRBD1 for D (6 bases). Trimming left V 2 bases short and J 6 bases short, with 11 bases between. Germline loops: CDR1 SGHDT, CDR2 YYEEEE. The CDR3 has 13 residues. Written as DNA, the CDR3 is TGTGCCAGCAGCTTCCGGGGGCTGGATGGCTACACCTTC. It encodes CASSFRGLDGYTF.

The chain couples TRBV29-1 to TRBJ2-7, with 9 bases aligning to TRBD2. Germline assignment: CDR1 SQVTM and CDR2 ANQGSEA. V shed 6 bases and J 2 bases; nucleotides not matched to a gene: 5. The CDR3 has 13 residues. CDR3 nucleotide sequence: TGCAGCGTGGAGACTAGCGGACCCTACGAGCAGTACTTC. Translation gives CSVETSGPYEQYF.

The genes are TRBV14 and TRBJ2-1; 9 bases are a match to TRBD1. This CDR3 comprises 17 residues. Germline CDR1 and CDR2: SGHDN and FVKESK. V shed 2 bases, J shed 6 bases, and the junction held 11 bases outside the gene matches. CDR3 region: CASSQLLGTGYFNEQFF. DNA of the CDR3: TGTGCCAGCAGCCAACTACTGGGGACAGGGTATTTCAATGAGCAGTTCTTC.

This clonotype was seen a few times. The V gene is TRBV7-2, the J gene TRBJ2-7, with 8 bases aligning to TRBD2. CDR3 length: 13 amino acids. V lost 4 bases to trimming and J lost 3 bases; unmatched junction nucleotides: 2. From germline, CDR1 is SGHTA and CDR2 FQGNSA. DNA of the CDR3: TGTGCCAGCAGCTCTCTAGCGGGCTACGAGCAGTACTTC. It translates to CASSSLAGYEQYF.